A selection of T cell receptor beta chains follows, all from one sample in a study of cytomegalovirus exposure and HLA in healthy donors. Here immunoSEQ multiplex PCR was the method, and the copy in TCRdb shows in-frame clones only, minus some. This sample has fewer than 200,000 clones; roughly 80% occur once, and the top ten carry 7%. Input material: PBMCs. Every receptor here comes from a woman in her 30s in good health and CMV-seropositive. Each CDR3 is given with its conserved first and last residue. The order of the fields is D gene, J gene, V gene, clone size, CDR3 protein, CDR3 DNA. D genes are given only for firm matches. The size of a clone is reported for some rows only, either as once, few or many, or as a class for expanded clones.

>TRBD2|TRBJ2-7|TRBV4-1|-
CASSQVEGRGSYEQYF
TGCGCCAGCAGCCAAGTTGAGGGGCGGGGGAGCTACGAGCAGTACTTC
>TRBD1|TRBJ1-3|TRBV19|-
CASRSYRDRGSVGTIYF
TGTGCCAGTAGGTCCTACCGGGACAGGGGATCGGTAGGCACCATATATTTT
>-|TRBJ2-2|TRBV7-3|-
CASSLRGLNTGELFF
TGTGCCAGCAGCTTAAGGGGCCTGAACACCGGGGAGCTGTTTTTT
>-|TRBJ1-5|TRBV29-1|-
CSVGTGGAQPQHF
TGCAGCGTTGGCACGGGAGGAGCCCAGCCCCAGCATTTT
>TRBD1|TRBJ2-1|TRBV7-3|-
CASSPRDSSYNEQFF
TGTGCCAGCAGCCCTCGGGACAGTTCCTACAATGAGCAGTTCTTC
>TRBD1|TRBJ2-2|TRBV10-1|-
CASRSDRAPIPGELFF
TGCGCCAGCAGATCAGACAGGGCCCCCATTCCCGGGGAGCTGTTTTTT
>-|TRBJ2-2|TRBV11-2|-
CASSSQRWGTGELFF
TGTGCCAGCAGCTCCCAGCGGTGGGGCACCGGGGAGCTGTTTTTT
>-|TRBJ1-5|TRBV5-6|-
CASSLSTDQPQHF
TGTGCCAGCAGCTTGTCGACAGATCAGCCCCAGCATTTT
>-|TRBJ1-2|TRBV4-3|few
CASSRKRVGGWSYTF
TGCGCCAGCAGCCGCAAGAGGGTAGGGGGTTGGAGCTACACCTTC
>-|TRBJ1-2|TRBV27|-
CASRKRAGGQSNYGYTF
TGTGCCAGCAGAAAAAGGGCCGGGGGGCAGTCTAACTATGGCTACACCTTC
>-|TRBJ1-2|TRBV7-9|-
CSLGQGYGYTF
TGTTCCCTGGGGCAGGGCTATGGCTACACCTTC
>TRBD1|TRBJ1-6|TRBV7-8|-
CASSLVGTDNSPLHF
TGTGCCAGCAGCTTAGTCGGGACAGATAATTCACCCCTCCACTTT
>-|TRBJ1-6|TRBV7-9|-
CASSLPVDSTLAYNSPLHF
TGTGCCAGCAGCCTCCCGGTAGACTCAACCCTTGCCTATAATTCACCCCTCCACTTT
>TRBD1|TRBJ1-6|TRBV5-1|-
CASSPGQGSGSPLHF
TGCGCCAGCAGCCCGGGACAGGGGTCGGGTTCACCCCTCCACTTT
>-|TRBJ1-2|TRBV11-2|-
CASTDRSGGYTF
TGTGCCAGCACCGACCGAAGCGGCGGCTACACCTTC
>TRBD1|TRBJ1-1|TRBV7-9|-
CASSLFAGGDTEAFF
TGTGCCAGCAGCTTATTTGCAGGGGGTGATACTGAAGCTTTCTTT
>TRBD1|TRBJ1-1|TRBV5-4|-
CASSLGQENTEAFF
TGTGCCAGCAGCTTAGGACAGGAGAACACTGAAGCTTTCTTT
>-|TRBJ2-2|TRBV7-3|few
CASSPRPRGDNGELFF
TGTGCCAGCAGCCCCCGGCCCAGGGGGGATAACGGGGAGCTGTTTTTT
>-|TRBJ2-4|TRBV6-5|-
CASSYSRLAKNIQYF
TGTGCCAGCAGTTACTCTAGATTAGCCAAAAACATTCAGTACTTC
>TRBD1|TRBJ1-1|TRBV6-6|-
CASTPTGENTEAFF
TGTGCCAGCACTCCGACAGGGGAAAACACTGAAGCTTTCTTT
>-|TRBJ1-2|TRBV19|-
CASSRGGQGYTF
TGTGCCAGTAGTAGGGGAGGACAAGGCTACACCTTC
>-|TRBJ1-6|TRBV19|-
CASNPSQGFSPLHF
TGTGCCAGTAACCCATCACAGGGCTTCTCACCCCTCCACTTT
>-|TRBJ1-2|TRBV11-2|-
CASSRGGGYTF
TGTGCCAGCAGCCGGGGGGGTGGCTACACCTTC
>-|TRBJ1-4|TRBV29-1|-
CSVQSGTNEKLFF
TGCAGCGTCCAGTCCGGGACTAATGAAAAACTGTTTTTT